This passage covers 10 T cell receptor beta chains from one sample sequenced in a study of regulatory T cells in long-lasting Graves disease. The time point denotes: newly diagnosed GD, antithyroid drugs for less than 3 months. PBMC RNA served as the TCR library source. In building TCR beta libraries, iRepertoire HTBI primers were used together with Arm-PCR of CDR3 regions. Each CDR3 protein gets one entry after TCRdb re-called the multiplex PCR reads with MiXCR. The sample has roughly 400,000 distinct CDR3 sequences, about a sixth seen once. The sample was also linked to a second study, of T cells in Graves' hyperthyroidism and ophthalmopathy.

This sample comprised peripheral blood mononuclear cells (PBMCs), obtained at new diagnosis, from a patient treated with antithyroid drugs. The receptors were gathered from a woman between 18 and 29 years old with Graves disease.

This clonotype was counted at least ten times. V gene TRBV9 combines with J gene TRBJ2-7; D gene uncertain. The CDR3 length is 14 residues. Germline values: CDR1 SGDLS, CDR2 YYNGEE. V was shortened by 5 bases and J by 0 bases, with 12 bases between the two germline ends. CDR3 in DNA: TGTGCCAGCAGTTTAGGGTGGAGCTCCTACGAGCAGTACTTC. The encoded protein is CASSLGWSSYEQYF.

This clonotype was seen many times. The chain is built from TRBV27 and TRBJ2-3; D call uncertain. The CDR3 extends over 15 amino acids. Germline CDR1 reads MNHEY; CDR2 reads SMNVEV (reference sequence). V was pared by 5 bases and J by 4 bases, with 16 bases between. This chain's CDR3 is CASSKHSVDADTQYF. Here the CDR3 DNA reads TGTGCCAGCAGTAAGCACTCGGTGGACGCAGATACGCAGTATTTT.

The V and J genes are TRBV20-1 and TRBJ2-7; D is perhaps TRBD2 (6 bases). The germline V gene encodes CDR1 DFQATT and CDR2 SNEGSKA (reference sequence). The CDR3 covers 15 residues. V was shortened by 6 bases and J by 1 base, with 19 bases between the two germline ends. CDR3 bases: TGCAGTGCCCCGAGACGGGAGCGACGGTCCTACGAGCAGTACTTC. Amino acid sequence: CSAPRRERRSYEQYF.

The chain uses TRBV20-1 and TRBJ2-7, with D unresolved. Trimming removed 0 bases from V and 5 bases from J, with 8 bases in between. Germline V gene lookup returns CDR1 DFQATT and CDR2 SNEGSKA (reference sequence). The CDR3 has 12 amino acids. This CDR3 reads CSAREGMDEQYF. The CDR3 region has the DNA TGCAGTGCTAGAGAAGGGATGGACGAGCAGTACTTC.

V and J are TRBV27 and TRBJ2-3; 8 nucleotides agree with TRBD2. Per the germline V gene, CDR1 is MNHEY and CDR2 is SMNVEV (reference sequence). The CDR3 sequence is 18 residues long. V trimming: 0 bases; J trimming: 4 bases; junction bases outside the gene matches: 12. CDR3 region: CASSLSEVDSGTADTQYF. CDR3 coding DNA: TGTGCCAGCAGTTTATCCGAGGTTGATAGCGGGACGGCAGATACGCAGTATTTT.

This chain links TRBV7-2 with TRBJ1-2; no reliable D call. Trimming left V 1 base short and J 7 bases short, with 13 bases between. This CDR3 is 14 amino acids long. Germline-derived CDR1 and CDR2 are SGHTA and FQGNSA. The CDR3 region has the DNA TGTGCCAGCAGCTTAGACGGTACAGATTCTGGCTACACCTTC. Amino acid sequence: CASSLDGTDSGYTF.

This clonotype showed up many times. This sequence joins TRBV28 and TRBJ2-2; possibly TRBD1 or TRBD2 for D (5 bases each). V shed 5 bases and J shed 6 bases, with 10 bases lying between them. This CDR3 spans 13 amino acids. Per germline, CDR1 MDHEN and CDR2 SYDVKM. In nucleotides, the CDR3 is TGTGCCAGCAGTCAGGGAGTCGCCGGGGAGCTGTTTTTT. Protein: CASSQGVAGELFF.

This sequence joins TRBV5-1 and TRBJ2-1, with 11 bases matching TRBD2. The V gene's germline CDR1 is SGHRS and CDR2 YFSETQ. The CDR3 totals 16 residues. J lost 9 bases, V lost 0 bases, and 8 bases had no gene match. CDR3 sequence (DNA): TGCGCCAGCAGCTTGGTAGCGGGAGGGCTTAATGGTGAGCAGTTCTTC. Translated, it gives CASSLVAGGLNGEQFF.

This clonotype was seen many times. The genes are TRBV11-3 and TRBJ2-3, with TRBD2 matching 7 bases. Germline assignment: CDR1 SGHNT and CDR2 YENEEA. Trimming removed 4 bases from V and 4 bases from J; junction bases left unmatched: 5. The CDR3 covers 14 residues. Here the CDR3 reads CASSYQGLPDTQYF. CDR3 nucleotide sequence: TGTGCCAGCAGCTACCAGGGACTACCAGATACGCAGTATTTT.

The sample holds many counts of this clonotype. The chain carries TRBV3-1 and TRBJ2-1; TRBD2 agrees at 8 bases. The CDR3 loop spans 15 amino acids. The junction had 5 bases not matched to a gene; V was cut back by 0 bases and J by 7 bases. The V gene's germline CDR1 is LGHDT and CDR2 YNNKEL (reference sequence). DNA of the CDR3: TGTGCCAGCAGCCAAGATCAGCGGGAGTGGAATGAGCAGTTCTTC. Translating gives CASSQDQREWNEQFF.